Below, 30 T cell receptor beta chains from the same sample are listed, as sequenced in a study of cytomegalovirus exposure and HLA in healthy donors. Primers: 60 Vbeta forward and 13 Jbeta reverse. Here immunoSEQ multiplex PCR was the method, and the copy in TCRdb shows in-frame clones only, minus some. This table holds some 150,000 clones, 80% found once. The sequencing sample was made of PBMCs. The origin of the receptors is a man aged 35-49 years in good health and CMV-seropositive.

This clone was seen just once. V is TRBV29-1 and J is TRBJ1-2; TRBD1 matches at 7 bases. The CDR3 totals 14 residues. From germline, CDR1 is SQVTM and CDR2 ANQGSEA. V gave up 2 bases and J gave up 4 bases; unmatched junction bases: 7. The CDR3 spells CSVEPAGDSYGYTF. In nucleotides, the CDR3 is TGCAGCGTTGAACCGGCAGGGGACAGCTATGGCTACACCTTC.

This clone appeared once. The genes are TRBV7-2 and TRBJ2-5; TRBD1 is a possible D gene (5 bases). V lost 5 bases and J lost 2, with 12 bases in between. Germline CDR1 SGHTA, CDR2 FQGNSA. The CDR3 covers 14 residues. The CDR3 coding sequence is TGTGCCAGCAGCCTAAGACCAGGGCAAGAGACCCAGTACTTC. It encodes CASSLRPGQETQYF.

The chain is built from TRBV25-1 and TRBJ1-6; D gene ambiguous. V was clipped by 0 bases and J by 0 bases, with 6 bases between them. CDR1 and CDR2 from the germline V gene are MGHDK and SYGVNS. CDR3 length: 16 amino acids. The CDR3, as DNA: TGTGCCAGCAGTGAATACCGGGGCTCCTATAATTCACCCCTCCACTTT. Translating it yields CASSEYRGSYNSPLHF.

The chain combines TRBV29-1 with TRBJ2-3; TRBD2 might be the D (6 bases). The CDR3 is 14 residues long. Trimming stripped 0 bases from V and 6 bases from J, with 13 bases between. The germline V gene encodes CDR1 SQVTM and CDR2 ANQGSEA. CDR3 amino acids: CSVEEAWGVDTQYF. The DNA for the CDR3 is TGCAGCGTTGAAGAGGCCTGGGGGGTTGATACGCAGTATTTT.

V is TRBV5-1 and J is TRBJ1-2, with D perhaps TRBD1 (5 bases). CDR1 and CDR2 from the germline V gene are SGHRS and YFSETQ. The CDR3 totals 14 residues. The ends were cut back, 0 bases at V and 5 bases at J, with 11 bases in the middle. CDR3 region: CASSLDAGGYGYTF. The CDR3, as DNA: TGCGCCAGCAGCTTGGATGCGGGGGGATATGGCTACACCTTC.

The chain recombines TRBV6-4 with TRBJ2-7, with 8 nucleotides matching TRBD1. The germline V gene encodes CDR1 MRHNA and CDR2 SNTAGT. This CDR3 has 13 amino acids. The V segment lost 3 bases and the J segment 5 bases; nucleotides outside the gene matches: 3. The CDR3 reads CASSEDREDEQYF. Written as DNA, the CDR3 is TGTGCCAGCAGTGAGGACAGGGAGGACGAGCAGTACTTC.

This clone has just one count. V and J are TRBV9 and TRBJ2-7, with D maybe TRBD2 (5 bases). V dropped 2 bases and J dropped 0 bases, with 9 bases sitting between them. CDR1 and CDR2 from the germline V gene are SGDLS and YYNGEE. The CDR3 runs to 14 residues. The CDR3 DNA is TGTGCCAGCAGCGTGGACTCACGCTCCTACGAGCAGTACTTC. Protein: CASSVDSRSYEQYF. Filled out from reference TRBV9 and TRBJ2-7, the complete variable domain reads DSGVTQTPKHLITATGQRVTLRCSPRSGDLSVYWYQQSLDQGLQFLIQYYNGEERAKGNILERFSAQQFPDLHSELNLSSLELGDSALYFCASSVDSRSYEQYFGPGTRLTVT.

This clone was observed a handful of times. V and J are TRBV4-2 and TRBJ1-2, with TRBD1 matching over 8 bases. V shed 4 bases, J shed 8 bases, and the junction held 21 bases outside the gene matches. The CDR3 sequence is 18 residues long. Germline V lookup: CDR1 LGHNA, CDR2 YNFKEQ. CDR3 bases: TGTGCCAGCAGCCTCGAAATTCGGGACAGGTTGGGGAACGGGGGCTACACCTTC. Translation: CASSLEIRDRLGNGGYTF.

The V and J genes are TRBV27 and TRBJ2-7; TRBD2 agrees at 11 bases. The junction had 12 bases not matched to a gene; V was cut back by 5 bases and J by 0 bases. This CDR3 is 18 amino acids long. Germline CDR1 MNHEY, CDR2 SMNVEV (reference sequence). The CDR3 DNA follows: TGTGCCAGCAGTACCCGACTAGCGGGGAGGAAGAGCTCCTACGAGCAGTACTTC. It codes for CASSTRLAGRKSSYEQYF.

The chain couples TRBV4-2 to TRBJ1-2; D is perhaps TRBD1 (5 bases). CDR1 and CDR2 (germline): LGHNA, YNFKEQ. The CDR3 loop spans 15 amino acids. Between the trimmed V and J ends, which lost 4 bases and 2 bases, there was a span of 14 bases. The CDR3 spells CASSLDPTVNYGYTF. CDR3 sequence (DNA): TGTGCCAGCAGCCTCGATCCGACAGTCAACTATGGCTACACCTTC.

The rearrangement uses TRBV6-6 and TRBJ1-5; 10 positions agree with TRBD1. Per germline, CDR1 MNHNY and CDR2 SVGAGI (reference sequence). The CDR3 covers 15 residues. V lost 10 bases to trimming and J lost 2 bases; unmatched junction nucleotides: 8. CDR3 nucleotides: TGTGCCACCCTATCCGGGACAGGGGGCAATCAGCCCCAGCATTTT. Encoded protein: CATLSGTGGNQPQHF.

This chain connects TRBV27 to TRBJ1-1, with a weak D call TRBD1 (6 bases). Trimming pared 6 bases from V and 1 base from J, leaving 12 bases between. Germline V CDR1 and CDR2: MNHEY, SMNVEV (reference sequence). The CDR3 is made up of 14 amino acids. The CDR3 coding sequence is TGTGCCAGCAGGGTCACGGGACAGAACACTGAAGCTTTCTTT. Protein product: CASRVTGQNTEAFF.

J is TRBJ2-3 and V is TRBV5-4; 7 bases are shared with TRBD2. From germline, CDR1 is SGHNT and CDR2 YYREEE (reference sequence). The CDR3 runs 12 residues. V shed 7 bases, J shed 5 bases, and the junction held 4 bases outside the gene matches. In DNA form, the CDR3 reads TGTGCCAGCGGTTCTAGCGGAGATACGCAGTATTTT. Translated: CASGSSGDTQYF.

This clone showed up just a few times. V gene TRBV2 combines with J gene TRBJ2-5; 7 bases are shared with TRBD1. TRBJ2-7 explains the end of the DNA better; the J call may be wrong. This CDR3 has 16 amino acids. CDR1 SNHLY and CDR2 FYNNEI come from the germline V gene. CDR3 sequence: CASAWDSQMSSYEQYF. The DNA of the CDR3 is TGTGCCAGCGCCTGGGACAGCCAGATGAGCTCCTACGAGCAGTACTTC.

This clone occurred once. The genes are TRBV2 and TRBJ1-5; tentatively, D is TRBD1 (5 bases). CDR3 length equals 18 residues. V gave up 5 bases and J gave up 5 bases, with 25 bases separating them. Germline V CDR1 and CDR2: SNHLY, FYNNEI. The CDR3 DNA follows: TGTGCCAGCAGTTACAAAAAGCGGGAGGGGCGGGTGCATCAGCCCCAGCATTTT. Its translation: CASSYKKREGRVHQPQHF.

This chain links TRBV6-5 with TRBJ2-3; 10 bases fit TRBD1. CDR1 is MNHEY, CDR2 SVGAGI, per germline. V dropped 0 bases and J dropped 6; count of bases not matched to a gene: 3. The CDR3 is 15 residues long. Written as DNA, the CDR3 is TGTGCCAGCAGTTACTCAGGGACAGGGGACGATACGCAGTATTTT. This codes for CASSYSGTGDDTQYF.

The chain has TRBV2 and TRBJ2-7, with 10 bases fitting TRBD2. Trimming cost V 3 bases and J 2 bases; bases outside gene matches: 4. The V gene's germline CDR1 is SNHLY and CDR2 FYNNEI. This CDR3 spans 15 amino acids. CDR3 residues: CASSDKLAGTYEQYF. CDR3 nucleotides: TGTGCCAGCAGTGACAAACTAGCGGGGACCTACGAGCAGTACTTC.

The V and J genes are TRBV27 and TRBJ1-1; no clear D. The CDR3 sequence is 13 residues long. Germline CDR1 reads MNHEY; CDR2 reads SMNVEV (reference sequence). With 3 bases removed from V and 0 bases from J, the gap between germline ends came to 5 bases. In DNA form, the CDR3 reads TGTGCCAGCAGTTTCAGTGTGAACACTGAAGCTTTCTTT. Translated, it gives CASSFSVNTEAFF.

This sequence joins TRBV29-1 and TRBJ2-1; TRBD2 matches 10 bases. Trimming took 3 bases from V and 6 from J; bases not matched to a gene: 8. This CDR3 region has 15 residues. In germline, CDR1 is SQVTM, CDR2 ANQGSEA. This chain's CDR3 is CSVDQGLASPNEQFF. DNA for the CDR3: TGCAGCGTTGACCAGGGACTAGCGAGTCCCAATGAGCAGTTCTTC.

The chain is built from TRBV7-2 and TRBJ2-5; no definite D call. CDR3 size: 14 residues. Germline V gene sequence: CDR1 SGHTA, CDR2 FQGNSA. Deletions cut 5 bases from V and 1 base from J, with 11 bases between. CDR3 sequence: CASSEYKAQETQYF. CDR3 DNA sequence: TGTGCCAGCAGCGAATATAAAGCCCAAGAGACCCAGTACTTC.

The rearrangement links TRBV10-3 to TRBJ2-1, with 8 bases identical to TRBD2. CDR1 and CDR2 (germline): ENHRY, SYGVKD. The CDR3 spans 15 residues. The junction had 7 bases not matched to a gene; V was cut back by 0 bases and J by 9 bases. The CDR3 DNA is TGTGCCATCAGTGAGTCCAGCGGGGGAGAGGGTGAGCAGTTCTTC. This codes for CAISESSGGEGEQFF.

The chain recombines TRBV6-5 with TRBJ1-6; 8 bases match TRBD1. The germline CDR1 and CDR2 sequences are MNHEY and SVGAGI. The CDR3 extends over 15 amino acids. The junction had 5 bases not matched to a gene; V was cut back by 6 bases and J by 4 bases. The CDR3: CASRGRQGYNSPLHF. CDR3 DNA sequence: TGTGCCAGCAGAGGACGACAGGGGTATAATTCACCCCTCCACTTT.

The chain joins TRBV15 to TRBJ1-1; TRBD1 agrees at 7 bases. This CDR3 comprises 15 residues. V dropped 5 bases and J dropped 6; count of bases not matched to a gene: 12. Germline loops: CDR1 LNHNV, CDR2 YYDKDF (reference sequence). CDR3 loop: CATSPGQPPVPEAFF. CDR3 DNA sequence: TGTGCCACCAGCCCGGGACAGCCACCCGTCCCTGAAGCTTTCTTT. The full variable domain, rest sourced from reference TRBV15 and TRBJ1-1, is DAMVIQNPRYQVTQFGKPVTLSCSQTLNHNVMYWYQQKSSQAPKLLFHYYDKDFNNEADTPDNFQSRRPNTSFCFLDIRSPGLGDTAMYLCATSPGQPPVPEAFFGQGTRLTVV.

This clone has a handful of counts. The V gene is TRBV28, the J gene TRBJ2-7; 7 nucleotides align to TRBD1. The ends lost 7 bases at V and 1 base at J; junction bases unmatched: 19. The CDR3 loop spans 18 amino acids. The V gene's germline CDR1 is MDHEN and CDR2 SYDVKM. CDR3 residues: CASNPTGFEISLSYEQYF. The CDR3 DNA sequence: TGTGCCAGCAACCCGACAGGGTTTGAGATTTCCTTGTCCTACGAGCAGTACTTC.

The chain uses TRBV5-8 and TRBJ2-1; TRBD2 is a possible D gene (6 bases). The V gene lost 0 bases and the J gene lost 1 base, with 14 bases spanning the gap. This CDR3 spans 17 amino acids. In germline, CDR1 is SGHTS, CDR2 YDEGEE. Written as DNA, the CDR3 is TGTGCCAGCAGCTTGGATGAGGGACTCATATCCTACAATGAGCAGTTCTTC. Protein sequence: CASSLDEGLISYNEQFF.

This chain connects TRBV4-1 to TRBJ2-3; D uncertain. This CDR3 is 14 amino acids long. Germline V gene lookup returns CDR1 MGHRA and CDR2 YSYEKL. V lost 2 bases to trimming and J lost 0 bases, with 6 bases between them. CDR3 residues: CASSQYPSTDTQYF. CDR3 in DNA: TGCGCCAGCAGCCAATATCCGAGCACAGATACGCAGTATTTT.

This chain uses TRBV14 with TRBJ2-3; 7 nucleotides agree with TRBD2. The CDR3 sequence is 13 residues long. The ends lost 4 bases at V and 6 bases at J; junction bases unmatched: 4. Germline CDR1 reads SGHDN; CDR2 reads FVKESK. CDR3 sequence: CASSPGLVDTQYF. CDR3 sequence (DNA): TGTGCCAGCAGCCCCGGACTAGTTGATACGCAGTATTTT.

This chain links TRBV29-1 with TRBJ2-7, with 8 positions matching TRBD1. The CDR3 runs to 13 residues. The V gene end was trimmed by 6 bases and the J gene end by 1 base; junction bases not matched to a gene: 5. Looked up from germline, CDR1 is SQVTM and CDR2 is ANQGSEA. CDR3 region: CSVDGQGSYEQYF. In nucleotides, the CDR3 is TGCAGCGTGGACGGACAGGGTTCCTACGAGCAGTACTTC.

The genes are TRBV10-3 and TRBJ2-1; 9 bases align to TRBD2. The CDR3 length is 17 residues. V shed 6 bases, J shed 4 bases, and the junction held 13 bases outside the gene matches. Germline V lookup: CDR1 ENHRY, CDR2 SYGVKD. The CDR3 sequence is CAISNLGGGAGYNEQFF. As DNA, the CDR3 is TGTGCCATCAGCAATCTGGGCGGGGGGGCCGGGTACAATGAGCAGTTCTTC.

The gene calls are TRBV7-2 and TRBJ2-7; D call uncertain. The CDR3 has 14 residues. V was pared by 1 base and J by 0 bases, with 7 bases between. CDR1 SGHTA and CDR2 FQGNSA come from the germline V gene. DNA of the CDR3: TGTGCCAGCAGCTTAGGTTCTGTCTCCTACGAGCAGTACTTC. Its protein is CASSLGSVSYEQYF.